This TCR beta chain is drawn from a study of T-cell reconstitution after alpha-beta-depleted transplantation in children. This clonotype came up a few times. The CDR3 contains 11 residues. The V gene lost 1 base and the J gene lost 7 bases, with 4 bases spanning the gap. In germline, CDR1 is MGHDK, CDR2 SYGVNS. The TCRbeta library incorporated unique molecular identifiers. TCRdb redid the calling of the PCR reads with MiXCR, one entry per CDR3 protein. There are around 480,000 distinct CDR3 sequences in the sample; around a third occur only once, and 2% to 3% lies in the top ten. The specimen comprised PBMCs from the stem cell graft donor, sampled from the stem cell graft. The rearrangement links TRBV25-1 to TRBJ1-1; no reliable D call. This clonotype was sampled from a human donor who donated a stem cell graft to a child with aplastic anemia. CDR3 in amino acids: CASSELGEAFF. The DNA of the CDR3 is TGTGCCAGCAGTGAATTGGGTGAAGCTTTCTTT. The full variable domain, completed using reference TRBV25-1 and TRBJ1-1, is EADIYQTPRYLVIGTGKKITLECSQTMGHDKMYWYQQDPGMELHLIHYSYGVNSTEKGDLSSESTVSRIRTEHFPLTLESARPSHTSQYLCASSELGEAFFGQGTRLTVV.